These T cell receptor beta chains were read from a single sample in a study of T cell responses to AZD1222 COVID-19 vaccine. TCRdb's copy holds only in-frame clones and misses some; the assay was immunoSEQ multiplex PCR. The data show 95,000 or so clones, approximately 91% seen once. The input for sequencing was peripheral blood, taken on day 0 of AZD1222 vaccination. The receptors originated from an adult in good health. Each CDR3 is given with its conserved first and last residue. D genes are given only for firm matches. Part of the rows lack a size; the others show once, few, many or a class for expanded clones.

clone_size: .; j_call: TRBJ2-3; v_call: TRBV27; d_call: TRBD2; cdr3_aa: CASSRLAGGPDTQYF; cdr3_nt: TGTGCCAGCAGCCGGTTAGCGGGGGGGCCAGATACGCAGTATTTT
clone_size: .; j_call: TRBJ2-3; v_call: TRBV7-6; d_call: .; cdr3_aa: CASSPARTDTQYF; cdr3_nt: TGTGCCAGCAGCCCCGCGAGGACAGATACGCAGTATTTT
clone_size: .; j_call: TRBJ1-5; v_call: TRBV24-1; d_call: .; cdr3_aa: CATSDSDHNNQPQHF; cdr3_nt: TGTGCCACCAGTGATTCCGATCACAACAATCAGCCCCAGCATTTT
clone_size: .; j_call: TRBJ2-7; v_call: TRBV13; d_call: .; cdr3_aa: CASSLTYEQYF; cdr3_nt: TGTGCCAGCAGCCTGACCTACGAGCAGTACTTC
clone_size: .; j_call: TRBJ1-4; v_call: TRBV7-9; d_call: TRBD1; cdr3_aa: CASSLSQQGYEKLFF; cdr3_nt: TGTGCCAGCAGCTTATCTCAACAGGGGTACGAAAAACTGTTTTTT
clone_size: .; j_call: TRBJ2-7; v_call: TRBV29-1; d_call: TRBD2; cdr3_aa: CSVAGTSASYEQYF; cdr3_nt: TGCAGCGTGGCCGGGACTAGCGCCTCCTACGAGCAGTACTTC
clone_size: .; j_call: TRBJ1-1; v_call: TRBV5-4; d_call: .; cdr3_aa: CASSLAGARQAFF; cdr3_nt: TGTGCCAGCAGCTTGGCGGGGGCCCGTCAAGCTTTCTTT
clone_size: .; j_call: TRBJ1-2; v_call: TRBV15; d_call: .; cdr3_aa: CATSPGTRANYGYTF; cdr3_nt: TGTGCCACCAGCCCCGGGACAAGAGCTAACTATGGCTACACCTTC
clone_size: .; j_call: TRBJ1-1; v_call: TRBV19; d_call: TRBD1; cdr3_aa: CASSEGAGTEAFF; cdr3_nt: TGTGCCAGTAGTGAGGGGGCTGGAACTGAAGCTTTCTTT
clone_size: .; j_call: TRBJ1-5; v_call: TRBV2; d_call: TRBD1; cdr3_aa: CASSKGQGGNQPQHF; cdr3_nt: TGTGCCAGCAGCAAGGGACAGGGCGGTAATCAGCCCCAGCATTTT
clone_size: .; j_call: TRBJ1-3; v_call: TRBV7-3; d_call: TRBD1; cdr3_aa: CASSPSIRDRVRVRNTIYF; cdr3_nt: TGTGCCAGCAGCCCTTCTATCCGGGACAGGGTGAGGGTCAGAAACACCATATATTTT
clone_size: .; j_call: TRBJ1-1; v_call: TRBV15; d_call: .; cdr3_aa: CATSFRTLGTEAFF; cdr3_nt: TGTGCCACCAGCTTCCGGACCCTAGGAACTGAAGCTTTCTTT
clone_size: .; j_call: TRBJ2-7; v_call: TRBV12-3/TRBV12-4; d_call: TRBD1; cdr3_aa: CASSRDRGHEQYF; cdr3_nt: TGTGCCAGCAGTAGGGACAGGGGGCACGAGCAGTACTTC
clone_size: .; j_call: TRBJ2-7; v_call: TRBV30; d_call: .; cdr3_aa: CAWSVYGYSYEQYF; cdr3_nt: TGTGCCTGGAGTGTCTACGGTTACTCCTACGAGCAGTACTTC
clone_size: once; j_call: TRBJ1-1; v_call: TRBV18; d_call: .; cdr3_aa: CASSYQNTEAFF; cdr3_nt: TGTGCCAGCTCATATCAAAACACTGAAGCTTTCTTT
clone_size: .; j_call: TRBJ2-5; v_call: TRBV6-5; d_call: .; cdr3_aa: CASTRRDSQETQYF; cdr3_nt: TGTGCCAGCACCCGTCGGGACTCTCAAGAGACCCAGTACTTC
clone_size: .; j_call: TRBJ2-7; v_call: TRBV10-2; d_call: TRBD2; cdr3_aa: CASSELSSGGISYEQYF; cdr3_nt: TGCGCCAGCAGTGAATTGTCTAGCGGGGGGATCTCCTACGAGCAGTACTTC
clone_size: .; j_call: TRBJ1-2; v_call: TRBV6-5; d_call: TRBD1; cdr3_aa: CASSRDSDYGYTF; cdr3_nt: TGTGCCAGCTCCAGGGACAGTGACTATGGCTACACCTTC
clone_size: .; j_call: TRBJ1-1; v_call: TRBV6-5; d_call: .; cdr3_aa: CASRRGIMNTEAFF; cdr3_nt: TGTGCCAGCAGGAGGGGGATTATGAACACTGAAGCTTTCTTT
clone_size: .; j_call: TRBJ1-4; v_call: TRBV18; d_call: .; cdr3_aa: CASSPRDTSRGTNEKLFF; cdr3_nt: TGTGCCAGCTCACCGCGGGACACCTCGAGGGGAACTAATGAAAAACTGTTTTTT
clone_size: .; j_call: TRBJ1-1; v_call: TRBV5-5; d_call: .; cdr3_aa: CASSWIRTPEAFF; cdr3_nt: TGTGCCAGCAGCTGGATCAGGACTCCTGAAGCTTTCTTT
clone_size: .; j_call: TRBJ2-7; v_call: TRBV14; d_call: TRBD1; cdr3_aa: CASSWTGGYEQYF; cdr3_nt: TGTGCCAGCAGCTGGACAGGGGGCTACGAGCAGTACTTC
clone_size: once; j_call: TRBJ2-2; v_call: TRBV30; d_call: .; cdr3_aa: CACRGVLTGELFF; cdr3_nt: TGTGCCTGCCGTGGGGTCCTCACCGGGGAGCTGTTTTTT
clone_size: .; j_call: TRBJ1-4; v_call: TRBV2; d_call: .; cdr3_aa: CASRPDGNEKLFF; cdr3_nt: TGTGCCAGCAGGCCCGACGGAAATGAAAAACTGTTTTTT
clone_size: .; j_call: TRBJ2-3; v_call: TRBV5-1; d_call: .; cdr3_aa: CASSFTDTQYF; cdr3_nt: TGCGCCAGCAGCTTCACAGATACGCAGTATTTT
clone_size: .; j_call: TRBJ1-1; v_call: TRBV7-3; d_call: .; cdr3_aa: CASSLGQNTEAFF; cdr3_nt: TGTGCCAGCAGCTTGGGGCAGAACACTGAAGCTTTCTTT
clone_size: few; j_call: TRBJ2-7; v_call: TRBV5-4; d_call: .; cdr3_aa: CASSSKDAAYEQYF; cdr3_nt: TGTGCCAGCAGCTCGAAGGACGCGGCCTACGAGCAGTACTTC
clone_size: medium-sized; j_call: TRBJ2-7; v_call: TRBV12-3/TRBV12-4; d_call: .; cdr3_aa: CASSQGHREQYF; cdr3_nt: TGTGCCAGCAGTCAGGGACATCGCGAGCAGTACTTC
clone_size: .; j_call: TRBJ2-7; v_call: TRBV5-5; d_call: TRBD1; cdr3_aa: CASSPPNRDRGVYEQYF; cdr3_nt: TGTGCCAGCAGCCCGCCCAACCGGGACAGGGGGGTCTACGAGCAGTACTTC
clone_size: .; j_call: TRBJ1-1; v_call: TRBV11-3; d_call: .; cdr3_aa: CASSLMAGSTEAFF; cdr3_nt: TGTGCCAGCAGCTTAATGGCAGGTAGCACTGAAGCTTTCTTT
clone_size: .; j_call: TRBJ2-7; v_call: TRBV30; d_call: TRBD2; cdr3_aa: CAWVKGLAGGNEQYF; cdr3_nt: TGTGCCTGGGTCAAAGGACTAGCGGGGGGAAACGAGCAGTACTTC
clone_size: .; j_call: TRBJ1-1; v_call: TRBV19; d_call: .; cdr3_aa: CASSISRLPATEAFF; cdr3_nt: TGTGCCAGTAGTATATCGAGACTCCCCGCCACTGAAGCTTTCTTT
clone_size: .; j_call: TRBJ1-4; v_call: TRBV5-4; d_call: TRBD1; cdr3_aa: CASSPGTGDEKLFF; cdr3_nt: TGTGCCAGCAGCCCCGGGACAGGGGATGAAAAACTGTTTTTT
clone_size: .; j_call: TRBJ2-5; v_call: TRBV7-2; d_call: TRBD2; cdr3_aa: CASSPRTSGGQETQYF; cdr3_nt: TGTGCCAGCAGCCCAAGGACTAGCGGGGGCCAAGAGACCCAGTACTTC
clone_size: .; j_call: TRBJ1-1; v_call: TRBV9; d_call: .; cdr3_aa: CASSNLNTEAFF; cdr3_nt: TGTGCCAGCAGCAATTTGAACACTGAAGCTTTCTTT
clone_size: .; j_call: TRBJ2-7; v_call: TRBV5-5; d_call: .; cdr3_aa: CASSLGQGGSYEQYF; cdr3_nt: TGTGCCAGCAGCTTGGGACAGGGAGGCTCCTACGAGCAGTACTTC
clone_size: .; j_call: TRBJ2-5; v_call: TRBV7-7; d_call: .; cdr3_aa: CASREDPKETQYF; cdr3_nt: TGTGCTAGCAGAGAAGATCCGAAAGAGACCCAGTACTTC
clone_size: .; j_call: TRBJ2-7; v_call: TRBV28; d_call: .; cdr3_aa: CAIAGSSYEQYF; cdr3_nt: TGTGCCATCGCAGGGAGCTCCTACGAGCAGTACTTC
clone_size: .; j_call: TRBJ1-1; v_call: TRBV28; d_call: .; cdr3_aa: CASSFRSYTEAFF; cdr3_nt: TGTGCCAGCAGTTTTCGGTCCTACACTGAAGCTTTCTTT